This entry lists 12 T cell receptor beta chains sequenced from one sample in a study of early T cells in non-severe SARS-CoV-2 infection. One entry per CDR3 protein, called by TCRdb with MiXCR from the 5' RACE reads. The sample has roughly 36,000 distinct CDR3 sequences; approximately 5.3% are singletons. Material: whole blood. These receptors all come from an adult who was a healthcare worker with PCR-confirmed SARS-CoV-2 infection or an uninfected control (not recorded which).

This clonotype showed up many times. V and J are TRBV12-3 or TRBV12-4 and TRBJ2-1; D not certain. The CDR3 extends over 11 amino acids. V lost 6 bases and J lost 10, with 10 bases in between. DNA of the CDR3: TGTGCCAGCAGCTTCGACGTAGAGCAGTTCTTC. Translating it yields CASSFDVEQFF.

Ten or more counts support this clonotype. The chain recombines TRBV7-2 with TRBJ2-5; 7 bases map to TRBD2. V lost 8 bases and J lost 7; bases outside the gene matches: 10. In germline, CDR1 is SGHTA, CDR2 FQGNSA. This CDR3 region has 13 residues. CDR3 DNA sequence: TGTGCCAGCGGGGGGGACTACCTTGCGACCCAGTACTTC. Its translation: CASGGDYLATQYF.

Only a few counts were recorded for this clonotype. This sequence joins TRBV11-3 and TRBJ2-1; D unresolved. The germline V gene encodes CDR1 SGHNT and CDR2 YENEEA. The CDR3 has 13 residues. V lost 0 bases and J lost 9, with 9 bases in between. In DNA form, the CDR3 reads TGTGCCAGCAGCTTAGACACCGCTGCTGAGCAGTTCTTC. Amino acid sequence: CASSLDTAAEQFF.

This clonotype was detected ten times or more. The chain couples TRBV29-1 to TRBJ2-5, with a possible D match to TRBD2 (7 bases). Germline V gives CDR1 SQVTM, CDR2 ANQGSEA. The CDR3 is 13 residues long. V was shortened by 2 bases and J by 4 bases, with 11 bases between the two germline ends. The chain's CDR3 is CSVERGGGETQYF. CDR3 bases: TGCAGCGTTGAAAGGGGGGGAGGAGAGACCCAGTACTTC. Full variable domain (outside the CDR3, taken from reference TRBV29-1 and TRBJ2-5): SAVISQKPSRDICQRGTSLTIQCQVDSQVTMMFWYRQQPGQSLTLIATANQGSEATYESGFVIDKFPISRPNLTFSTLTVSNMSPEDSSIYLCSVERGGGETQYFGPGTRLLVL.

This clonotype has a count of ten or more. The gene calls are TRBV7-2 and TRBJ1-5; the D is unclear. The length of the CDR3 is 15 residues. Trimming removed 1 base from V and 7 bases from J, with 14 bases in between. Germline CDR1 is SGHTA and CDR2 is FQGNSA. CDR3 DNA sequence: TGTGCCAGCAGCTTAGACGGAGTTCCCGACCAGCCCCAGCATTTT. This codes for CASSLDGVPDQPQHF.

This clonotype appeared many times. The chain carries TRBV18 and TRBJ1-1; 7 bases fit TRBD1. CDR3 length: 16 residues. The V gene's germline CDR1 is KGHSH and CDR2 LQKENI. With 0 bases clipped from V and 3 bases from J, the junction kept 7 bases outside the gene matches. In DNA form, the CDR3 reads TGTGCCAGCTCACCACCGTTACAGGGGACTCACACTGAAGCTTTCTTT. It yields the protein CASSPPLQGTHTEAFF.

Turning to this clonotype: A read error is possible here, since a much larger clone lies one base away. This CDR3 reads CSVECSGTPNAQFF. The CDR3 region has the DNA TGCAGCGTTGAGTGTAGCGGGACACCCAACGCGCAGTTCTTC. This sequence joins TRBV29-1 and TRBJ2-1, with 8 bases aligning to TRBD2. V gave up 3 bases and J gave up 12 bases; unmatched junction bases: 13. This CDR3 region has 14 residues. The V gene's germline CDR1 is SQVTM and CDR2 ANQGSEA.

This clonotype was picked up many times. The chain links TRBV12-3 or TRBV12-4 to TRBJ1-2; D is possibly TRBD1 (5 bases). The CDR3 length is 13 residues. With 3 bases removed from V and 4 bases from J, the gap between germline ends came to 9 bases. CDR3 residues: CASSFRDSYGYTF. The CDR3 coding sequence is TGTGCCAGCAGTTTCCGAGACAGCTATGGCTACACCTTC.

This clonotype was observed at least ten times. The chain employs TRBV9 and TRBJ2-1, with 7 bases identical to TRBD2. V trimming: 3 bases; J trimming: 1 base; junction bases outside the gene matches: 1. Per the germline V gene, CDR1 is SGDLS and CDR2 is YYNGEE. The CDR3 runs 14 residues. The CDR3 protein is CASSERGSYNEQFF. CDR3 sequence (DNA): TGTGCCAGCAGCGAGCGGGGTTCCTACAATGAGCAGTTCTTC. Complete variable domain (other parts from reference TRBV9 and TRBJ2-1): DSGVTQTPKHLITATGQRVTLRCSPRSGDLSVYWYQQSLDQGLQFLIQYYNGEERAKGNILERFSAQQFPDLHSELNLSSLELGDSALYFCASSERGSYNEQFFGPGTRLTVL.

This clonotype was seen repeatedly, ten times or more. The chain employs TRBV7-2 and TRBJ1-1, with D possibly matching TRBD1 (6 bases). Germline V gene lookup returns CDR1 SGHTA and CDR2 FQGNSA. Deletions cut 5 bases from V and 4 bases from J, with 14 bases between. This CDR3 has 14 residues. This CDR3 is CASSPYRASTEAFF. The CDR3 bases are TGTGCCAGCAGCCCTTACAGGGCGAGCACTGAAGCTTTCTTT.

About this clonotype itself: This sequence may be a read error, since a much larger clone differs from it by one base. V usage is TRBV29-1 and J usage is TRBJ2-3, with TRBD1 matching 9 bases. The V gene's germline CDR1 is SQVTM and CDR2 ANQGSEA. The CDR3 loop spans 14 amino acids. The CDR3 DNA reads as TGCGGCGTCATCCGACAGGGGGGGGTAGATACGCAGTATTTT. The encoded protein is CGVIRQGGVDTQYF.

This clonotype was observed many times. The CDR3 loop is CASSPAGGRYEQYF. The CDR3 DNA is TGTGCCAGCAGCCCCGCAGGGGGCAGGTACGAGCAGTACTTC. This chain links TRBV6-5 with TRBJ2-7; TRBD1 aligns across 8 bases. The CDR3 has 14 amino acids. In germline, CDR1 is MNHEY, CDR2 SVGAGI. J was trimmed by 4 bases and V by 6 bases; bases with no gene match: 8.